The clone carrying this T cell receptor beta chain was seen repeatedly, ten times or more. As yet, its antigen is unknown. This entry comes from a study of blood T cells in healthy people across ages. Whole-study context: Researchers report that template switching captured about one barcoded beta molecule per two T cells.

V shed 6 bases and J shed 8 bases, with 10 bases lying between them. Germline loops: CDR1 MNHNY, CDR2 SVGAGI (reference sequence). This CDR3 has 12 residues. Through a sample-barcoded 5' primer and a J-beta primer mix, a second PCR was run for roughly 6 to 12 cycles. TCRdb processed the 5' RACE reads anew with MiXCR; each CDR3 protein has one entry. The table has under 750,000 distinct CDR3 sequences, around 48% seen once; the top ten hold 20% to 25%. General study results and limits: Roughly linear age-related decline in beta diversity appeared, significant by age about 40.

Total RNA extracted from each sample amounted to at least 5 micrograms. The V call is TRBV6-6, the J call TRBJ1-4; D perhaps matches TRBD1 (6 bases). The sequenced material came from blood. The receptor was isolated from a man older than 75 in good health. The CDR3 DNA is TGTGCCAGCAGCCGACAGGTCGAAAAACTGTTTTTT. This sequence encodes CASSRQVEKLFF.